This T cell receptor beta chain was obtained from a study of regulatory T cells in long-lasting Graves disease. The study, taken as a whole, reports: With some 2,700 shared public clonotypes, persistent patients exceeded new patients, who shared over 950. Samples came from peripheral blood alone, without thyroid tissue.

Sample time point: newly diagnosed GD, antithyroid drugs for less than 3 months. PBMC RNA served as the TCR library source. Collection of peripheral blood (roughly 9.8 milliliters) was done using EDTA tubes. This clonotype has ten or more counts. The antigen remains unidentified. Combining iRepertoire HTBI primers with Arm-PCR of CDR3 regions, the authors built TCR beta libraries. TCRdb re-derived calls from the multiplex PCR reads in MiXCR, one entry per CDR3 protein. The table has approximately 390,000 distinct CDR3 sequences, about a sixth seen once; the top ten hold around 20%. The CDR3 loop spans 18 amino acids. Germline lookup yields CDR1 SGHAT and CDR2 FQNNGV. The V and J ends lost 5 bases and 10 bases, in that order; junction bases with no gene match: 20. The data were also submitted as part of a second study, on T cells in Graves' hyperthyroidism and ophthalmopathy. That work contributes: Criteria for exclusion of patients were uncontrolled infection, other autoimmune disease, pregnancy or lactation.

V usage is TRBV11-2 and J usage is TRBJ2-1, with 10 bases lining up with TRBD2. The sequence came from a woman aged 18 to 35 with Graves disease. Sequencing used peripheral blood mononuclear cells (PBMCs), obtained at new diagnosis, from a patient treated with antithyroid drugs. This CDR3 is CASSQSGRASLAYVEQFF. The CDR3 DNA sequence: TGTGCCAGCAGCCAGAGCGGGAGGGCCTCTTTAGCCTACGTCGAGCAGTTCTTC.